These 26 T cell receptor beta chains came from one sample sequenced in a study of blood T cell repertoires in COVID-19. Assay: immunoSEQ multiplex PCR; the TCRdb copy retains only in-frame clones and omits some. The repertoire consists of approximately 110,000 clones, with approximately 85% occurring once and the leading ten covering approximately 5%. The material sequenced was peripheral blood. Receptors were obtained from a woman in her sixties with COVID-19, enrolled during active disease.

The V call is TRBV3-1 (or the pseudogene TRBV3-2), the J call TRBJ2-7; 12 bases map to TRBD1. With 4 bases clipped from V and 4 bases from J, the junction kept 8 bases outside the gene matches. Germline V gene data show CDR1 as LGHDT and CDR2 as YNNKEL (reference sequence). CDR3 length: 16 residues. The CDR3 here is CASSPEMGQGAYEQYF. The CDR3 DNA reads TGTGCCAGCAGCCCAGAAATGGGACAGGGGGCGTACGAGCAGTACTTC.

This sequence joins TRBV5-5 and TRBJ1-1; 7 bases align to TRBD1. The CDR3 covers 12 residues. V was clipped by 4 bases and J by 6 bases; unmatched bases: 3. Germline V CDR1 and CDR2: SGHKS, YYEKEE (reference sequence). Written as DNA, the CDR3 is TGTGCCAGCAGCACGACAGGGCCTGAAGCTTTCTTT. Translation: CASSTTGPEAFF.

The V call is TRBV19, the J call TRBJ1-5; D is possibly TRBD1 (5 bases). Trimming stripped 9 bases from V and 7 bases from J, with 16 bases between. The V gene's germline CDR1 is LNHDA and CDR2 SQIVND (reference sequence). CDR3 length: 13 amino acids. The CDR3 loop reads CASWDWGGQPQHF. The CDR3 nucleotides are TGTGCCAGCTGGGATTGGGGGGGACAGCCCCAGCATTTT.

In DNA, the CDR3 is TGTGCCAGTAGTTCACAGACGAACACTGAAGCTTTCTTT. This encodes CASSSQTNTEAFF. The V and J genes are TRBV19 and TRBJ1-1; D gene unclear. This CDR3 is 13 amino acids long. Trimming took 5 bases from V and 1 from J, leaving 8 bases between them. CDR1 is LNHDA and CDR2 is SQIVND in the germline V gene (reference sequence).

The V and J genes are TRBV6-5 and TRBJ2-7, with TRBD1 matching 10 bases. Per the germline V gene, CDR1 is MNHEY and CDR2 is SVGAGI. With V trimmed by 5 bases and J by 3 bases, 7 bases remained unmatched. The length of the CDR3 is 15 residues. The CDR3 nucleotides read TGTGCCAGCAGTAGCGGGACAGGGGCCAACTACGAGCAGTACTTC. It translates to CASSSGTGANYEQYF.

The chain joins TRBV19 to TRBJ2-2, with 10 bases lining up with TRBD2. The CDR3 length is 16 residues. Germline lookup yields CDR1 LNHDA and CDR2 SQIVND (reference sequence). J lost 4 bases, V lost 5 bases, and 7 bases had no gene match. CDR3 amino acids: CASSPLAGVGTGELFF. CDR3 DNA: TGTGCCAGTAGTCCCCTAGCGGGGGTGGGCACCGGGGAGCTGTTTTTT. Full variable domain (outside the CDR3, taken from reference TRBV19 and TRBJ2-2): DGGITQSPKYLFRKEGQNVTLSCEQNLNHDAMYWYRQDPGQGLRLIYYSQIVNDFQKGDIAEGYSVSREKKESFPLTVTSAQKNPTAFYLCASSPLAGVGTGELFFGEGSRLTVL.

This rearrangement joins TRBV7-9 to TRBJ1-2; possibly TRBD1 for D (6 bases). The V gene's germline CDR1 is SEHNR and CDR2 FQNEAQ (reference sequence). The CDR3 extends over 15 amino acids. V dropped 3 bases and J dropped 3 bases, with 14 bases sitting between them. CDR3 residues: CASSFAGEGYYGYTF. In nucleotides, the CDR3 is TGTGCCAGCAGCTTTGCAGGGGAGGGTTACTATGGCTACACCTTC.

The chain joins TRBV9 to TRBJ2-7; 10 bases agree with TRBD1. This CDR3 region has 15 residues. With 0 bases clipped from V and 3 bases from J, the junction kept 3 bases outside the gene matches. Germline V gene lookup returns CDR1 SGDLS and CDR2 YYNGEE. The CDR3 DNA reads TGTGCCAGCAGCGTAGCCGGGACAGGGGACTACGAGCAGTACTTC. It yields the protein CASSVAGTGDYEQYF. Based on the CDR3 plus reference TRBV9 and TRBJ2-7, the full variable domain is DSGVTQTPKHLITATGQRVTLRCSPRSGDLSVYWYQQSLDQGLQFLIQYYNGEERAKGNILERFSAQQFPDLHSELNLSSLELGDSALYFCASSVAGTGDYEQYFGPGTRLTVT.

The chain combines TRBV12-3 or TRBV12-4 with TRBJ2-2; D is unclear. V dropped 5 bases and J dropped 8 bases, with 3 bases sitting between them. The CDR3 is 10 amino acids. The DNA for the CDR3 is TGTGCCAGCAGTCTTGGGGAGCTGTTTTTT. It yields the protein CASSLGELFF.

The chain carries TRBV11-2 and TRBJ1-2; possibly TRBD1 for D (6 bases). Trimming took off 0 bases at V and 2 bases at J, with 13 bases between the two ends. Germline CDR1 reads SGHAT; CDR2 reads FQNNGV. This CDR3 contains 16 residues. CDR3 loop: CASSLDGTPMNYGYTF. The CDR3 DNA is TGTGCCAGCAGCTTAGACGGGACACCGATGAACTATGGCTACACCTTC.

This clone showed up just a few times. The chain couples TRBV25-1 to TRBJ2-1; D is unclear. CDR1 is MGHDK and CDR2 is SYGVNS in the germline V gene. The CDR3 consists of 12 residues. The V end was cut by 8 bases, the J end by 5 bases, with 10 bases between. In DNA, the CDR3 is TGTGCCAGCCGCGGAGAGAACAATGAGCAGTTCTTC. This translates into CASRGENNEQFF.

As DNA, the CDR3 is TGCGCCAGCAGCTTGGCTGGGGACAGCTCTGGGGCCAACGTCCTGACTTTC. This translates into CASSLAGDSSGANVLTF. V usage is TRBV5-1 and J usage is TRBJ2-6, with 7 nucleotides matching TRBD1. In germline, CDR1 is SGHRS, CDR2 YFSETQ. The trim removed 0 bases at V and 0 bases at J, leaving 3 bases unmatched. The CDR3 contains 17 residues. Drawing the rest from reference TRBV5-1 and TRBJ2-6, the complete variable domain is KAGVTQTPRYLIKTRGQQVTLSCSPISGHRSVSWYQQTPGQGLQFLFEYFSETQRNKGNFPGRFSGRQFSNSRSEMNVSTLELGDSALYLCASSLAGDSSGANVLTFGAGSRLTVL.

This sequence joins TRBV3-1 (or the pseudogene TRBV3-2) and TRBJ1-4, with D possibly matching TRBD1 (6 bases). Trimming took 5 bases from V and 5 from J, leaving 12 bases between them. The CDR3 runs 14 residues. The germline V gene encodes CDR1 LGHDT and CDR2 YNNKEL (reference sequence). The CDR3 DNA follows: TGTGCCAGCAGCAGGTCACAGGGAAATGAAAAACTGTTTTTT. Its protein is CASSRSQGNEKLFF.

The chain combines TRBV4-2 with TRBJ1-5; D may be TRBD1 (5 bases). V gave up 3 bases and J gave up 1 base, with 19 bases separating them. The CDR3 spans 18 residues. Looked up from germline, CDR1 is LGHNA and CDR2 is YNFKEQ. This CDR3 reads CASSQGGESFYSNQPQHF. DNA for the CDR3: TGTGCCAGCAGCCAGGGGGGAGAGTCATTTTACAGCAATCAGCCCCAGCATTTT.

The rearrangement uses TRBV20-1 and TRBJ1-2, with TRBD1 identical over 9 bases. The CDR3 is made up of 14 amino acids. The germline V gene has CDR1 DFQATT and CDR2 SNEGSKA (reference sequence). V shed 3 bases and J 6 bases; nucleotides not matched to a gene: 8. DNA for the CDR3: TGCAGTGCTAGTATAGCCTGGACAGGGGATGGCTACACCTTC. Its translation: CSASIAWTGDGYTF.

This chain links TRBV5-4 with TRBJ1-2, with D possibly being TRBD1 (6 bases). The CDR3 spans 13 residues. V was shortened by 4 bases and J by 8 bases, with 15 bases between the two germline ends. In germline, CDR1 is SGHNT, CDR2 YYREEE (reference sequence). The CDR3 DNA is TGTGCCAGCAGCACCCCGGACAGAGACGGCTACACCTTC. This codes for CASSTPDRDGYTF.

The J gene is TRBJ1-2, the V gene TRBV9; D is unresolved. Deletions cut 0 bases from V and 7 bases from J, with 19 bases between. This CDR3 spans 16 amino acids. CDR1 and CDR2 from the germline V gene are SGDLS and YYNGEE. CDR3 sequence (DNA): TGTGCCAGCAGCGTAGATACTGATAACCCGTACTCTGGCTACACCTTC. It yields the protein CASSVDTDNPYSGYTF.

The rearrangement links TRBV9 to TRBJ2-3, with D possibly matching TRBD1 (5 bases). Germline CDR1 reads SGDLS; CDR2 reads YYNGEE. V gave up 4 bases and J gave up 3 bases, with 27 bases separating them. The CDR3 runs to 19 residues. Here the CDR3 DNA reads TGTGCCAGCAGCCCCACGGTGGCATCAGGGCGAGTATCAACAGATACGCAGTATTTT. Protein: CASSPTVASGRVSTDTQYF. Variable domain in full (rest from reference TRBV9 and TRBJ2-3): DSGVTQTPKHLITATGQRVTLRCSPRSGDLSVYWYQQSLDQGLQFLIQYYNGEERAKGNILERFSAQQFPDLHSELNLSSLELGDSALYFCASSPTVASGRVSTDTQYFGPGTRLTVL.

The V and J genes are TRBV6-4 and TRBJ2-6; 9 bases match TRBD1. After removal of 4 bases from V and 1 base from J, the junction contained 2 bases not matched to a gene. The CDR3 has 16 residues. The germline CDR1 and CDR2 sequences are MRHNA and SNTAGT. DNA for the CDR3: TGTGCCAGCAGTGCCGGGACAGGGTCTGGGGCCAACGTCCTGACTTTC. Amino acids: CASSAGTGSGANVLTF.

The chain couples TRBV11-2 to TRBJ1-1; possibly TRBD1 for D (6 bases). Germline assignment: CDR1 SGHAT and CDR2 FQNNGV. Trimming took 6 bases from V and 4 from J, leaving 12 bases between them. The CDR3 runs to 13 residues. This chain's CDR3 is CASSSTGFTEAFF. The DNA of the CDR3 is TGTGCCAGCAGTTCCACAGGGTTCACTGAAGCTTTCTTT.

The V and J genes are TRBV6-5 and TRBJ1-2; D is unclear. Germline V lookup: CDR1 MNHEY, CDR2 SVGAGI. Trimming removed 6 bases from V and 6 bases from J, with 20 bases in between. This CDR3 has 15 amino acids. The CDR3 region has the DNA TGTGCCAGCAGCCCCCCTTGGGGAGGGTCTGATGGCTACACCTTC. It yields the protein CASSPPWGGSDGYTF.

The rearrangement joins TRBV6-4 to TRBJ1-2, with TRBD1 as a possible D gene (5 bases). This CDR3 spans 14 amino acids. CDR1 and CDR2 (germline): MRHNA, SNTAGT. V was trimmed by 6 bases and J by 8 bases, leaving 19 bases between them. The CDR3 loop is CASSDQAGLGGYTF. Written as DNA, the CDR3 is TGTGCCAGCAGCGACCAAGCAGGGCTCGGGGGCTACACCTTC.

V usage is TRBV3-1 (or the pseudogene TRBV3-2) and J usage is TRBJ1-3; D is undetermined. Trimming cost V 4 bases and J 1 base, with 20 bases left between them. The CDR3 length is 18 residues. Germline CDR1 reads LGHDT; CDR2 reads YNNKEL (reference sequence). CDR3 sequence reads: CASSPRTGSVTSGNTIYF. In DNA form, the CDR3 reads TGTGCCAGCAGCCCCCGGACGGGATCAGTTACATCTGGAAACACCATATATTTT.

The chain has TRBV6-1 and TRBJ2-7; 12 positions match TRBD2. Germline-derived CDR1 and CDR2 are MNHNS and SASEGT. This CDR3 spans 15 amino acids. Losses at the gene ends were 3 bases for V and 3 bases for J; bases not matched to a gene: 3. This CDR3 is CASSEGLAGYYEQYF. CDR3 in DNA: TGTGCCAGCAGTGAGGGACTAGCGGGTTACTACGAGCAGTACTTC.

This chain links TRBV6-5 with TRBJ1-1, with 10 bases fitting TRBD1. Unmatched junction bases numbered 5, after V lost 6 bases and J lost 4 bases. This CDR3 contains 14 residues. Germline assignment: CDR1 MNHEY and CDR2 SVGAGI. The CDR3 protein is CASRAGQGGTEAFF. The CDR3 nucleotides read TGTGCCAGCAGGGCCGGACAGGGGGGCACTGAAGCTTTCTTT.

V gene TRBV6-5 combines with J gene TRBJ1-2; weak D call: TRBD1 (5 bases). The germline V gene encodes CDR1 MNHEY and CDR2 SVGAGI. The CDR3 sequence is 12 residues long. The germline V and J ends were trimmed by 0 bases and 8 bases, with 7 bases remaining between them. CDR3 DNA: TGTGCCAGCAGTTACTCTGGGGGGGGCTACACCTTC. Its translation is CASSYSGGGYTF.